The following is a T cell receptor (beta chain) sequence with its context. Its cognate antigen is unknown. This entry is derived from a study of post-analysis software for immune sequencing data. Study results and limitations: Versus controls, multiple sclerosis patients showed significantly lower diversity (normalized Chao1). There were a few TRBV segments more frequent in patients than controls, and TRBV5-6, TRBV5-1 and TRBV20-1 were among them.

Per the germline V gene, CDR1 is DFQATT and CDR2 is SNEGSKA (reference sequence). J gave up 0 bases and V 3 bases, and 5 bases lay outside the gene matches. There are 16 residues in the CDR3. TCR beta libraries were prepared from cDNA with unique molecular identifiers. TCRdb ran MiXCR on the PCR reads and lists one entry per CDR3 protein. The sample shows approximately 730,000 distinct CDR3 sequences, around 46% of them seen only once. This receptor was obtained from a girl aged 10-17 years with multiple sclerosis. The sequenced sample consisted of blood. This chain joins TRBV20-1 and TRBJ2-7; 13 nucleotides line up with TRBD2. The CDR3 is CSASPGTSGISYEQYF. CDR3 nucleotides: TGCAGTGCTAGTCCCGGGACTAGCGGGATCTCCTACGAGCAGTACTTC.